This TCR beta chain was found in a study of T cells in Graves' hyperthyroidism and ophthalmopathy. TCR beta CDR3 sequences were amplified from RNA transcripts. TCR CDR3 underwent first-round RT-PCR with the HTBI primer set. One entry per CDR3 protein, called by TCRdb with MiXCR from the multiplex PCR reads. The sample yields over 450,000 distinct CDR3 sequences, around 15% seen once. If no ophthalmopathy progression occurred within 18 months, Graves' hyperthyroidism was stable. Patients aged 18 to 65 had newly diagnosed hyperthyroidism that had lasted under 2 months. The study left out patients who had uncontrolled infection, other autoimmune disease, pregnancy or lactation. Using less than 12 ml of fresh peripheral blood, PBMCs were prepared. The CDR3 covers 12 residues. With V trimmed by 7 bases and J by 5 bases, 0 bases remained unmatched. Germline values: CDR1 SQVTM, CDR2 ANQGSEA.

The sequenced sample consisted of blood. The sequence was collected from a woman younger than 30 with Graves' hyperthyroidism. The V call is TRBV29-1, the J call TRBJ2-3; 13 nucleotides match TRBD2. The CDR3 sequence: CSGTSGRDTQYF. The CDR3 DNA is TGCAGCGGGACTAGCGGGAGAGATACGCAGTATTTT.